Sequencing of this T cell receptor (beta chain) was carried out in a study of T cell clonality in common variable immunodeficiency. Regarding the study as a whole: Shared TCRbeta clones were fewer between CVID subjects than controls. T cell subpopulation sequencing would be needed to explain CVID clonality.

Profiling relied on immunoSEQ multiplex PCR, and the TCRdb table lists in-frame clones only, not all of them. Sampling found around 55,000 clones, none seen once. Looked up from germline, CDR1 is SGHTA and CDR2 is FQGNSA. The CDR3 has 13 residues. V shed 1 base and J shed 8 bases, with 8 bases lying between them. This clone was detected ten times or more. What it binds is unknown. The read halts 3 residues ahead of the CDR3 end, with the missing end drawn from the germline J gene. The receptor's source is a person aged 18 to 70 in good health. Material: peripheral blood mononuclear cells. The chain combines TRBV7-2 with TRBJ1-4; possible D gene TRBD1, 5 bases. The CDR3 loop reads CASSLGEGEKLFF. The sequenced part of the CDR3 DNA is TGTGCCAGCAGCTTAGGGGAGGGGGAAAAA.